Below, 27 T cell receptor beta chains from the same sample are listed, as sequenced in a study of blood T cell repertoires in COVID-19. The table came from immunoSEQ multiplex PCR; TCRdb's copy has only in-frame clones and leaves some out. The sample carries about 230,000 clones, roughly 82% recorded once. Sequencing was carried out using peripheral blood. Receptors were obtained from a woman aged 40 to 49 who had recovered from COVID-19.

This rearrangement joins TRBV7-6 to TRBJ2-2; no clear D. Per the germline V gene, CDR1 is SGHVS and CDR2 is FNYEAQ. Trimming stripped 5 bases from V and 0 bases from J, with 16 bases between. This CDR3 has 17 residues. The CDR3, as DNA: TGTGCCAGCAGCGTGACAATGCAAAAACCGAACACCGGGGAGCTGTTTTTT. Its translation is CASSVTMQKPNTGELFF.

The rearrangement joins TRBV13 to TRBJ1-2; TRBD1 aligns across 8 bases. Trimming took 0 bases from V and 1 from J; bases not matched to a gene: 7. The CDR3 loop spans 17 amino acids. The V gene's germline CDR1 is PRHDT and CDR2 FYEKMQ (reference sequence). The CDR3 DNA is TGTGCCAGCAGCTTAGGCAGGGGGCAGGCTATTAACTATGGCTACACCTTC. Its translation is CASSLGRGQAINYGYTF.

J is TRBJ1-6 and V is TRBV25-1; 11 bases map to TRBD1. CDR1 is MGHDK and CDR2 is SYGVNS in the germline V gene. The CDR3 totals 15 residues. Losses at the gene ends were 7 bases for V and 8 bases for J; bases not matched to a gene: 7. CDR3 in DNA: TGTGCCAGCAAAACGGACAGGGGGCTTGATTCACCCCTCCACTTT. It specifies CASKTDRGLDSPLHF.

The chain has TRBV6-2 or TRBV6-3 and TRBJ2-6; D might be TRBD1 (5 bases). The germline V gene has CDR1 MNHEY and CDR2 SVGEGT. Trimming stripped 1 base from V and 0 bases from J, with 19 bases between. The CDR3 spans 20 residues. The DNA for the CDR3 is TGTGCCAGCAGTTACTTCCCAGAAGACAGTTTTTACTCTGGGGCCAACGTCCTGACTTTC. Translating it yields CASSYFPEDSFYSGANVLTF.

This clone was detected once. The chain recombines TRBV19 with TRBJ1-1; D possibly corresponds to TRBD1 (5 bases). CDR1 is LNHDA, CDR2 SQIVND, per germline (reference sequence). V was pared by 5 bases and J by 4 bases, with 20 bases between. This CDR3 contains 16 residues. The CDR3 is CASSAIFLGAGTEAFF. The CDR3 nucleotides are TGTGCCAGTAGTGCTATCTTTTTAGGGGCCGGCACTGAAGCTTTCTTT.

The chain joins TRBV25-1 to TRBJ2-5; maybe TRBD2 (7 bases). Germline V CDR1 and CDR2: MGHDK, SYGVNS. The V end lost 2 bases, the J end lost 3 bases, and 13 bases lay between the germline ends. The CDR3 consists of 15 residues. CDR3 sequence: CASSEGRGLKETQYF. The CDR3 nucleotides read TGTGCCAGCAGTGAAGGGCGGGGGCTAAAAGAGACCCAGTACTTC.

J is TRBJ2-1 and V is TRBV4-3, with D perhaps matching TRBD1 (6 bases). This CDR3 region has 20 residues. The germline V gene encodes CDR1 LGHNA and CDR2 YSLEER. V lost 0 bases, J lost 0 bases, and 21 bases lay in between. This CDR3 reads CASSQDLRGPHESSYNEQFF. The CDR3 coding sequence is TGCGCCAGCAGCCAAGATCTCAGGGGTCCGCATGAAAGCTCCTACAATGAGCAGTTCTTC.

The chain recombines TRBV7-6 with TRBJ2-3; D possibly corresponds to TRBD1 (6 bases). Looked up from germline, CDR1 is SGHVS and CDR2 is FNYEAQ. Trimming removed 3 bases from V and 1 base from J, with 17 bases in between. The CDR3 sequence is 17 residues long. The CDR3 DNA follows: TGTGCCAGCAGCTTCTCGGTGGGGCCAGGGGGCACAGATACGCAGTATTTT. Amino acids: CASSFSVGPGGTDTQYF.

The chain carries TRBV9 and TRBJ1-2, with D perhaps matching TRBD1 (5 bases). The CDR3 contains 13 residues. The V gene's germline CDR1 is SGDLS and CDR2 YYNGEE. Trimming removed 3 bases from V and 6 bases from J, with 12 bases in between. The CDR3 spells CASSARGINGYTF. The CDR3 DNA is TGTGCCAGCAGCGCGCGGGGGATAAATGGCTACACCTTC.

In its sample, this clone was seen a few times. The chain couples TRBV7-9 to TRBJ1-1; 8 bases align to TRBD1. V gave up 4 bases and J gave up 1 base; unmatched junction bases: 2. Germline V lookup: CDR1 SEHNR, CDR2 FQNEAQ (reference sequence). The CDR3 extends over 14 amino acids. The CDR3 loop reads CASSSQGGNTEAFF. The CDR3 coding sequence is TGTGCCAGCAGCTCACAGGGGGGGAACACTGAAGCTTTCTTT.

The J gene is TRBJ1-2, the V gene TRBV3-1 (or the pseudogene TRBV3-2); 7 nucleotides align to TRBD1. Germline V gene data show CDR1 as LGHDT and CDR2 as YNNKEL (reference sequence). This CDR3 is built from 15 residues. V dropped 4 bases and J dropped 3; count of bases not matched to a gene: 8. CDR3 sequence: CASSPQGGQHYGYTF. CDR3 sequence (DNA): TGTGCCAGCAGCCCCCAGGGGGGCCAACACTATGGCTACACCTTC.

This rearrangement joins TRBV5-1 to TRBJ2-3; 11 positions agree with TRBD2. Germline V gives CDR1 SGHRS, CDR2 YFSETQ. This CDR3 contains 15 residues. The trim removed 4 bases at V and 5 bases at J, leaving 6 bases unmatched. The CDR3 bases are TGCGCCAGCAGCCGTAGCGGGGGGGCCCAAGATACGCAGTATTTT. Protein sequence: CASSRSGGAQDTQYF.

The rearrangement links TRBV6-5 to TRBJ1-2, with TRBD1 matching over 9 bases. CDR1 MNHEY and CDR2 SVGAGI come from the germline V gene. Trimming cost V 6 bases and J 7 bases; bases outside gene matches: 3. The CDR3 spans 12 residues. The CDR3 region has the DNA TGTGCCAGCAGAGGGACAGGGACTGGCTACACCTTC. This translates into CASRGTGTGYTF.

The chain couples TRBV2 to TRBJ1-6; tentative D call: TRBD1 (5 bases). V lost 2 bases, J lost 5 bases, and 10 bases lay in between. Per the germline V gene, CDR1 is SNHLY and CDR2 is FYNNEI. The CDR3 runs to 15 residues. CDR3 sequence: CASSEQGFDNSPLHF. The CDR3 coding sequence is TGTGCCAGCAGTGAACAGGGTTTTGATAATTCACCCCTCCACTTT.

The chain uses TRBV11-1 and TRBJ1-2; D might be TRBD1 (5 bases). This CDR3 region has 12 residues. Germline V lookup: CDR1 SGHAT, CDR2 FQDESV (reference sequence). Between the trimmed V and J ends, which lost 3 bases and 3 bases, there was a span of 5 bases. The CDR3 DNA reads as TGTGCCAGCAGCTTCAGGGACTATGGCTACACCTTC. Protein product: CASSFRDYGYTF.

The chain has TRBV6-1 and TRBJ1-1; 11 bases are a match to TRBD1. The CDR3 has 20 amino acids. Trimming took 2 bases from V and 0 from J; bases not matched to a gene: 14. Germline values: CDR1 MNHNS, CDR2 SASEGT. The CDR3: CASSEFYSGTGGVMNTEAFF. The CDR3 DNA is TGTGCCAGCAGTGAATTCTACTCCGGGACAGGGGGGGTAATGAACACTGAAGCTTTCTTT.

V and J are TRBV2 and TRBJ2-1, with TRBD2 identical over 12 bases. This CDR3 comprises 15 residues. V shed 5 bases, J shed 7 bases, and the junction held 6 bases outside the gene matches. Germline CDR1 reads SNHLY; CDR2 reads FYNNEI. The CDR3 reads CASSYTSGGQNEQFF. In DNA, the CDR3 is TGTGCCAGCAGTTACACTAGCGGGGGGCAAAATGAGCAGTTCTTC.

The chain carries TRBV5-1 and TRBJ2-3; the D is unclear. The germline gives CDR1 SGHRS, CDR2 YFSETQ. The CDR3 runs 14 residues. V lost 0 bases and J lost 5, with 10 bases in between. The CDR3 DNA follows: TGCGCCAGCAGCTTGGACTTCTCGGGAGATACGCAGTATTTT. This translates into CASSLDFSGDTQYF.

The CDR3 here is CASSSSRTSGGADTQYF. For the CDR3, the DNA is TGTGCCAGCAGCTCTTCAAGGACTAGCGGGGGCGCAGATACGCAGTATTTT. The J gene is TRBJ2-3, the V gene TRBV5-4, with 13 bases identical to TRBD2. V shed 3 bases and J 4 bases; nucleotides not matched to a gene: 8. There are 17 residues in the CDR3. Germline CDR1 and CDR2: SGHNT and YYREEE (reference sequence).

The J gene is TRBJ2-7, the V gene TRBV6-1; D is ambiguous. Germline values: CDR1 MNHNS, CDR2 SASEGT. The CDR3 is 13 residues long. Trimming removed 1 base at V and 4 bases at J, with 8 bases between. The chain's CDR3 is CASSEGITYEQYF. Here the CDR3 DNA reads TGTGCCAGCAGTGAAGGTATCACTTACGAGCAGTACTTC.

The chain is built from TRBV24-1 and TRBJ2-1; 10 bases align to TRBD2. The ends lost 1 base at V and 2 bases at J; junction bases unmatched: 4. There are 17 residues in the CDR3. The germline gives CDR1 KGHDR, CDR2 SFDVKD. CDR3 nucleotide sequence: TGTGCCACCAGTGATTTAGGAAGCGGGGGGGCCTACAATGAGCAGTTCTTC. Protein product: CATSDLGSGGAYNEQFF.

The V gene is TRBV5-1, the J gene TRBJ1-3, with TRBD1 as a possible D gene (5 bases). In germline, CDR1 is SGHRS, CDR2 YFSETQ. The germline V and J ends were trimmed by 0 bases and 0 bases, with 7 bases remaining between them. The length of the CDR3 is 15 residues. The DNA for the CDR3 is TGCGCCAGCAGCTTGGGAGACAGCTCTGGAAACACCATATATTTT. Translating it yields CASSLGDSSGNTIYF.

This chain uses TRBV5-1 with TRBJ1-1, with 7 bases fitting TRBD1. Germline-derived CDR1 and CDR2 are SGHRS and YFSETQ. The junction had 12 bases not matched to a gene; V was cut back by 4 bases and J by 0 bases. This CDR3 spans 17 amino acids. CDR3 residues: CASSRDTGAPMNTEAFF. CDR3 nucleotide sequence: TGCGCCAGCAGCAGAGACACAGGGGCGCCAATGAACACTGAAGCTTTCTTT. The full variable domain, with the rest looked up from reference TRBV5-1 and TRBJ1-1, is KAGVTQTPRYLIKTRGQQVTLSCSPISGHRSVSWYQQTPGQGLQFLFEYFSETQRNKGNFPGRFSGRQFSNSRSEMNVSTLELGDSALYLCASSRDTGAPMNTEAFFGQGTRLTVV.

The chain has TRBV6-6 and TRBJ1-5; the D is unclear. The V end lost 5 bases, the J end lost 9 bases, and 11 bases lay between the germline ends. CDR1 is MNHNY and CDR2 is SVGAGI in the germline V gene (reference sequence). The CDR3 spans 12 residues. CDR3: CASSVPGGPQHF. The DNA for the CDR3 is TGTGCCAGCAGTGTACCCGGAGGGCCCCAGCATTTT.

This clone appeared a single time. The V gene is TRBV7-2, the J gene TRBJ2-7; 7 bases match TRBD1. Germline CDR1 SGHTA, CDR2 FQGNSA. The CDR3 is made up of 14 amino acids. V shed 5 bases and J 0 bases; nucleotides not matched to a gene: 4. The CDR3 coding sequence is TGTGCCAGCAGCGCCGGGACAGCCTCCTACGAGCAGTACTTC. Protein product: CASSAGTASYEQYF.

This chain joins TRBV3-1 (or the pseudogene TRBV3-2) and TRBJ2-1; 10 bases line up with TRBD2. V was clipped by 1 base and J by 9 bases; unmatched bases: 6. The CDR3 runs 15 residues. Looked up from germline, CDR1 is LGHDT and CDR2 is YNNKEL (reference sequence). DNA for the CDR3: TGTGCCAGCAGCCAAGGAGCGGGGGGGCCTAGTGAGCAGTTCTTC. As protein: CASSQGAGGPSEQFF.

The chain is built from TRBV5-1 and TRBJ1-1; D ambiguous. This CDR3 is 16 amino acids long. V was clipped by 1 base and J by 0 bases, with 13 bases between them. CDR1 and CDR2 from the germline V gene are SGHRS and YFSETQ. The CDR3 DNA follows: TGCGCCAGCAGCTTGAGTCGCGGGCAGATGAACACTGAAGCTTTCTTT. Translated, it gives CASSLSRGQMNTEAFF.